Included here is one TCR beta chain sequence, with context. This specimen belongs to a study of Ad26.COV2.S vaccination and SARS-CoV-2 variants. Study details: Ad26.COV2.S was injected intramuscularly once or twice, 56 days apart.

J lost 10 bases, V lost 3 bases, and 6 bases had no gene match. This CDR3 region has 15 residues. Germline V gene data show CDR1 as SNHLY and CDR2 as FYNNEI. Clones were read by immunoSEQ multiplex PCR, and TCRdb kept only the in-frame ones, dropping some. This sample has some 370,000 clones, with about 80% found just once. The treatment denotes: over 15 received Ad26.COV2.S at low or high dose, single or two shots; roughly five received placebo; per-sample allocation not given. Sampling happened 63 days after the first vaccine or placebo injection. Donation came from an adult in Boston who was aged 18-55 years.

V is TRBV2 and J is TRBJ2-4; 13 nucleotides line up with TRBD2. Sequencing was performed on peripheral blood, taken in a trial of Ad26.COV2.S vaccine versus placebo. The TCR comes from a person between 18 and 59 years old who received the Ad26.COV2.S COVID-19 vaccine or a placebo. The CDR3 loop reads CASSEAGTSGVIQYF. DNA for the CDR3: TGTGCCAGCAGTGAGGCCGGGACTAGCGGGGTGATTCAGTACTTC.